This T cell receptor beta chain was profiled in a study of T cells in Graves' hyperthyroidism and ophthalmopathy. This clonotype was counted many times. Regions amplified from RNA transcripts were the TCR beta CDR3 regions. An initial round of RT-PCR targeting the TCR CDR3 relied on the HTBI primer set. TCRdb passed the multiplex PCR reads through MiXCR, listing each CDR3 protein once. The sample comprises a few hundred thousand distinct CDR3 sequences, more than 15% of which are singletons, and under 8% rests with the top ten. V was shortened by 2 bases and J by 5 bases, with 15 bases between the two germline ends. CDR3 length equals 15 residues. Germline V lookup: CDR1 LGHDT, CDR2 YNNKEL (reference sequence).

This sequence joins TRBV3-1 and TRBJ2-5; tentative D call: TRBD1 (5 bases). Sequenced input: blood. This clonotype was obtained from a woman aged 30 to 39 with Graves' hyperthyroidism. CDR3 bases: TGTGCCAGCAGCCAAAGGGGCAGGGTAAGCGAGACCCAGTACTTC. Translated, it gives CASSQRGRVSETQYF.